The entry below gives a single T cell receptor (beta chain) sequence along with its context. Its antigen specificity is not known. No base-level quality is on record; no much larger clone is a single base apart. Trimming at the junction amounts to 6 bases on V and 4 bases on J, and the germline ends lie 7 bases apart. The CDR3 holds 12 amino acids from the cysteine to the phenylalanine. Only the CDR3 region is kept as DNA, spanning 36 bases read in frame from base 1. Per the germline V gene, MDHEN is the CDR1 and SYDVKM is the CDR2. The data stem from a study of blood T cell repertoires in COVID-19 (dated by TCRdb to 2019 to 2021). Notes on the research overall: The collaborator samples originated in the United States, Italy and Spain and spanned the acute and convalescent phases of COVID-19. The repertoires were released in a freely available public database intended as a resource for research on the immune response to SARS-CoV-2. A de-identified subject ID, COVID-19 status, age in years and sex were almost always included in the sample metadata. Where available, HLA class I and class II types were taken from metadata supplied by the sample provider and were not determined by assay-based typing. Subjects who had been exposed to COVID-19, were actively infected with it, or had recovered from it provided the deeply sampled blood TCRbeta repertoires that made up the dataset. The material from the prospective study consisted of cDNA or gDNA derived from T cells, B-cell-depleted T cells, or PBMCs. Samples were obtained from the ongoing ImmuneRACE study (first 160 participants) and from over a thousand subjects provided by 6 global collaborators. General conclusions and limits of the study: The amount of clinical and demographic metadata varied by source and participant and was provided uncurated.

Collaborating institutions collected whole blood in K2EDTA tubes following their own protocols. For TCRbeta analysis, collaborators shipped samples as frozen whole blood, isolated PBMCs, or DNA extracted from either of those sample types. TCRbeta CDR3 regions were amplified from genomic DNA by means of the immunoSEQ Assay, a bias-controlled multiplex PCR. Per the authors' processing: The number of nucleated cells in each sample was estimated by amplification of reference gene primers within the assay. To quantify the absolute abundance of each unique TCRbeta CDR3 rearrangement, sequence reads were collapsed and filtered. For each sample, productive Simpson clonality was calculated as the square root of Simpson's diversity index over productive rearrangements. The table comes from immuneACCESS by way of TCRdb, which keeps in-frame sequences with V and J called. Part of the clones is missing from these tables; in studies checked, under half for an unresolved V gene and the rest for unknown reasons. The V and J calls and clone size were taken over from that table, and D and trimming were inferred from the DNA. The sample profile shows 150,000 to 200,000 clones; 82% of them were found once. About 8.4% of the sample is held by the ten biggest clonotypes.

The receptor's source is a woman in her sixties or seventies with acute or convalescent COVID-19. The chain couples TRBV28 to TRBJ2-1; no D gene is confidently identified. The sequenced sample was peripheral blood. Here the CDR3 is given as CASSPRYNEQFF. The nucleotide sequence is TGTGCCAGCAGCCCTCGGTACAATGAGCAGTTCTTC. The CDR3 plus the reference TRBV28 and TRBJ2-1 genes for the other parts give the full variable domain: DVKVTQSSRYLVKRTGEKVFLECVQDMDHENMFWYRQDPGLGLRLIYFSYDVKMKEKGDIPEGYSVSREKKERFSLILESASTNQTSMYLCASSPRYNEQFFGPGTRLTVL.